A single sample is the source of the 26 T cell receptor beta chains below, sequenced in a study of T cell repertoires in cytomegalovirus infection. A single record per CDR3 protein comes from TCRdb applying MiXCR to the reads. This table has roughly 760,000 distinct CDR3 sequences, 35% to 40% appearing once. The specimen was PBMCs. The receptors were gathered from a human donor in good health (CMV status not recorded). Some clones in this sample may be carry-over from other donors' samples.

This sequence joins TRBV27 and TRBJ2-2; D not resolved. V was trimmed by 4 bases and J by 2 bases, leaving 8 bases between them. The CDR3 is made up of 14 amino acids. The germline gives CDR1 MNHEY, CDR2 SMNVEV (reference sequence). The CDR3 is CASSSRPNTGELFF. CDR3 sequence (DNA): TGTGCCAGCAGTTCTCGACCTAACACCGGGGAGCTGTTTTTT.

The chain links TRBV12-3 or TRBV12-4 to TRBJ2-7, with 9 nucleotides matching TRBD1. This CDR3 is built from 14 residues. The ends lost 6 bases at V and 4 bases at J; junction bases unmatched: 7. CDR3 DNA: TGTGCCAGCAGCTTGGGACAGGGATGGTACGAGCAGTACTTC. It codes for CASSLGQGWYEQYF.

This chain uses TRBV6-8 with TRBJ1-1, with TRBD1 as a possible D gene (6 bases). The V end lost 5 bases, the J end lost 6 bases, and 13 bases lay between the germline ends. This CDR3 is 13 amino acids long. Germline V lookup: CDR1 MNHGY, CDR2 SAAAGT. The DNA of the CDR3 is TGTGCCAGCAGTGGGGGGCTGGGGTCTGAAGCTTTCTTT. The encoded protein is CASSGGLGSEAFF.

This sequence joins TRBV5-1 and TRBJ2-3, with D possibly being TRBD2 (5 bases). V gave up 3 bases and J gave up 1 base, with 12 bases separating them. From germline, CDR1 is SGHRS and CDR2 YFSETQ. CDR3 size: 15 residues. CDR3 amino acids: CASSWRRGGTDTQYF. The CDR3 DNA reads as TGCGCCAGCAGCTGGAGGCGTGGCGGCACAGATACGCAGTATTTT.

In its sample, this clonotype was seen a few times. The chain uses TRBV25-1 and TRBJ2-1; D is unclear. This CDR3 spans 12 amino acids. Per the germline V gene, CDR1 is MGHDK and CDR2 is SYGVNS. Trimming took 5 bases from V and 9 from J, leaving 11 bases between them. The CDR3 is CASSLRMSEQFF. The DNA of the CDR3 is TGTGCCAGCAGTCTTCGGATGAGTGAGCAGTTCTTC. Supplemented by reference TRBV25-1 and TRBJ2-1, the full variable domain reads EADIYQTPRYLVIGTGKKITLECSQTMGHDKMYWYQQDPGMELHLIHYSYGVNSTEKGDLSSESTVSRIRTEHFPLTLESARPSHTSQYLCASSLRMSEQFFGPGTRLTVL.

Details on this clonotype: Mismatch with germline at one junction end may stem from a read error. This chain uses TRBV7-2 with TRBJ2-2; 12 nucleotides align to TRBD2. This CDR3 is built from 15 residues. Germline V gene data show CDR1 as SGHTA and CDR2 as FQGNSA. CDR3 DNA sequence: TGTGACAGCATCCTCCTAGCGGGAGGGACCGGGGAGCTGTTTTTT. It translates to CDSILLAGGTGELFF.

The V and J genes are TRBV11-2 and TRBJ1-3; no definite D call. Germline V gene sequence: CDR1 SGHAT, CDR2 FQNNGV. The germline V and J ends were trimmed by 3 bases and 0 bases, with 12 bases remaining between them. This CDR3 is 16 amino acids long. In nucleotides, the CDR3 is TGTGCCAGCAGCTTCCAAGGGTCCCCCTCTGGAAACACCATATATTTT. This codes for CASSFQGSPSGNTIYF.

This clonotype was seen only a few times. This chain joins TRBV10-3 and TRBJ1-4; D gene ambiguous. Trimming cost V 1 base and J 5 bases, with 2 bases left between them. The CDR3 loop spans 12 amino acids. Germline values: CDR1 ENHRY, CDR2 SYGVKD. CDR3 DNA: TGTGCCATCAGTGAGTTCAATGAAAAACTGTTTTTT. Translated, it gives CAISEFNEKLFF.

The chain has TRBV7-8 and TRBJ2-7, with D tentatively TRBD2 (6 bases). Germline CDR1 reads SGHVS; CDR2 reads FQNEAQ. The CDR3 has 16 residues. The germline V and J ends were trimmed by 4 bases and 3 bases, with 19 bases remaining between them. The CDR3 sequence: CASSSDAGSRDYEQYF. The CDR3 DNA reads TGTGCCAGCAGCTCGGATGCGGGCTCGCGGGACTACGAGCAGTACTTC.

CDR3 loop: CASGPVGGFYEQYF. The CDR3 bases are TGTGCCAGCGGGCCTGTTGGAGGCTTCTACGAGCAGTACTTC. V usage is TRBV27 and J usage is TRBJ2-7; possibly TRBD2 for D (5 bases). The V end lost 8 bases, the J end lost 3 bases, and 17 bases lay between the germline ends. This CDR3 spans 14 amino acids. Germline values: CDR1 MNHEY, CDR2 SMNVEV (reference sequence).

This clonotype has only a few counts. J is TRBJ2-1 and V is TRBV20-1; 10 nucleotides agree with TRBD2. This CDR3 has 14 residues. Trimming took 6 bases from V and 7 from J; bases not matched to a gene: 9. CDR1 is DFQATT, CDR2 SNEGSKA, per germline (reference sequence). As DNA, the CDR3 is TGCAGTGCGTGGAGCGGGGGGGGCGGGAATGAGCAGTTCTTC. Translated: CSAWSGGGGNEQFF.

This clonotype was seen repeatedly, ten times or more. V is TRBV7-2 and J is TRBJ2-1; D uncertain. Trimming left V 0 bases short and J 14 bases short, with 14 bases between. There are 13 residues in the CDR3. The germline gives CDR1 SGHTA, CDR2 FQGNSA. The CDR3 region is CASSLALDQSKFF. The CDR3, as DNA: TGTGCCAGCAGCTTAGCGTTAGACCAGAGTAAGTTCTTC.

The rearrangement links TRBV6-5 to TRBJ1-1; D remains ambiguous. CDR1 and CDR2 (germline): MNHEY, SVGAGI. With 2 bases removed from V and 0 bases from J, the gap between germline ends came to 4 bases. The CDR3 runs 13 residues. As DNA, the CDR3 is TGTGCCAGCAGTTACAACTTGAACACTGAAGCTTTCTTT. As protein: CASSYNLNTEAFF.

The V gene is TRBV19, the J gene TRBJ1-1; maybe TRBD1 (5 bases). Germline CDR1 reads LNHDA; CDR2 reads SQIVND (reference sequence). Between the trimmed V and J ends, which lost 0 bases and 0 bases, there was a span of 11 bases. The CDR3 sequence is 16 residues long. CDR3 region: CASSIDPGRLNTEAFF. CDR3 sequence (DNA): TGTGCCAGTAGTATAGACCCGGGGCGGCTGAACACTGAAGCTTTCTTT.

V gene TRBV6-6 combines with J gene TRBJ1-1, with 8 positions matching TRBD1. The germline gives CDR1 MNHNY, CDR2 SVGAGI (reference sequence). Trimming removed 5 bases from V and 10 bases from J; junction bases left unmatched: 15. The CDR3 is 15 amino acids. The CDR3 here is CASSRDRRIRLGAFF. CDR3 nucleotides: TGTGCCAGCAGTCGGGACAGGCGAATTAGGTTAGGAGCTTTCTTT.

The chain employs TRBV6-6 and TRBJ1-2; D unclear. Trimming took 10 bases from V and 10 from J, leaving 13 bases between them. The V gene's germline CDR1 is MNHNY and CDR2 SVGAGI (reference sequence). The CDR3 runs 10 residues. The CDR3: CATSYSYYTF. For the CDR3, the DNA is TGTGCCACCTCATATTCCTACTACACCTTC.

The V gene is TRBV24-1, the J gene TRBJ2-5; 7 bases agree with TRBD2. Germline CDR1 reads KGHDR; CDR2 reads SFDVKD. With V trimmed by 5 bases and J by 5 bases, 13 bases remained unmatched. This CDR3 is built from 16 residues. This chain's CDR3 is CATSVPPSPAGETQYF. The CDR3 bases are TGTGCCACCAGTGTGCCTCCCAGCCCAGCGGGGGAGACCCAGTACTTC.

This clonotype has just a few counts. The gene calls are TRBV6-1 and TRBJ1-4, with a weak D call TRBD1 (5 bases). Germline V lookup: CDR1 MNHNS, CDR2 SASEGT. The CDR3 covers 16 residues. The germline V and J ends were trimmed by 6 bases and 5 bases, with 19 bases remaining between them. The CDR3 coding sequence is TGTGCCAGCAGACCGAAACCGGGACGGATGAATGAAAAACTGTTTTTT. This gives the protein CASRPKPGRMNEKLFF.

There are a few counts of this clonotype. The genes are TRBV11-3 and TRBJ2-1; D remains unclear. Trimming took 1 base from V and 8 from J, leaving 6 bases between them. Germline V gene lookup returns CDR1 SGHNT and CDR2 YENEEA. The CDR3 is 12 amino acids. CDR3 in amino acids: CASSLGSDEQFF. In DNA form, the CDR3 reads TGTGCCAGCAGCTTAGGGTCCGATGAGCAGTTCTTC.

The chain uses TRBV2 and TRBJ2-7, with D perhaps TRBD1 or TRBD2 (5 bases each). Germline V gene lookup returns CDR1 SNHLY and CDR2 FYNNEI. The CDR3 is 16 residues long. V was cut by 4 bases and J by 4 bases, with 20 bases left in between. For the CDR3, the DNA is TGTGCCAGCAGTGGAGGGGTCGGCAGCCGTGCGTACGAGCAGTACTTC. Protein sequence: CASSGGVGSRAYEQYF. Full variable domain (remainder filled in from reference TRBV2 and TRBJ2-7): EPEVTQTPSHQVTQMGQEVILRCVPISNHLYFYWYRQILGQKVEFLVSFYNNEISEKSEIFDDQFSVERPDGSNFTLKIRSTKLEDSAMYFCASSGGVGSRAYEQYFGPGTRLTVT.

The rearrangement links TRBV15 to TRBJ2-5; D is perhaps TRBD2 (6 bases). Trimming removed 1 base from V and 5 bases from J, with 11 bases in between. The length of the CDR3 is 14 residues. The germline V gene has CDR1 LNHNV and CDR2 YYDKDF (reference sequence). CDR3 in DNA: TGTGCCACCAGCAGAGGGAATGGGGGGGAGACCCAGTACTTC. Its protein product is CATSRGNGGETQYF.

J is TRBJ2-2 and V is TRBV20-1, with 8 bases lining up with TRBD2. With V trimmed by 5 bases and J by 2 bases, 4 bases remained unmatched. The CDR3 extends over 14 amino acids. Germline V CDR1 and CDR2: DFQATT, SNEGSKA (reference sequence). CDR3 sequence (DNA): TGCAGTGCTTTAGCGGGACCAAACACCGGGGAGCTGTTTTTT. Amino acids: CSALAGPNTGELFF.

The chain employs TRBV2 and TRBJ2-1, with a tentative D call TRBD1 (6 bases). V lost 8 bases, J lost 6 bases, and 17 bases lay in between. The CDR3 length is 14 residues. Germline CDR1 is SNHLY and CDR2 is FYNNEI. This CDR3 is CASRLDSSRNEQFF. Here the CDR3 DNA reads TGTGCCAGCCGGCTGGACAGTTCCCGCAATGAGCAGTTCTTC.

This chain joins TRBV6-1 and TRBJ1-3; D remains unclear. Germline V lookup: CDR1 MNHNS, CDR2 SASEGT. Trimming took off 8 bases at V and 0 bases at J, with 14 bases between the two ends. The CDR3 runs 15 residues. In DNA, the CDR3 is TGTGCCAGCCGGGCCTCGATCAGCTCTGGAAACACCATATATTTT. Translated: CASRASISSGNTIYF.

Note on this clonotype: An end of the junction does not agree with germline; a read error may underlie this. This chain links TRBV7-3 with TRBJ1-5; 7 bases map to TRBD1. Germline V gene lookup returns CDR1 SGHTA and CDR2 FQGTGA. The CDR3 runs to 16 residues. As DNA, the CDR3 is TGTTCCAGCAGCTTATACCAGACAGGGTTGGGTCAGCCCCAGCATTTT. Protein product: CSSSLYQTGLGQPQHF.

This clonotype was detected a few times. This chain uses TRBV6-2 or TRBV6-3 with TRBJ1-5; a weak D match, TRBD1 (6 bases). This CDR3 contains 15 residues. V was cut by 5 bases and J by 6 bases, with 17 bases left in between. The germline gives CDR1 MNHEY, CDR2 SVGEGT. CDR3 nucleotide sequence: TGTGCCAGCAGTCGTCCCGGGACACGTTCTCAGCCCCAGCATTTT. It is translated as CASSRPGTRSQPQHF.